Listed here are 16 T cell receptor beta chains from one sample, sequenced in a study of response to subunit inactivated influenza vaccine. A single record per CDR3 protein comes from TCRdb applying MiXCR to the RT-PCR reads. In the table there are around 580,000 distinct CDR3 sequences, about 15% of which are singletons. The specimen was PBMCs from blood, collected 12 days after vaccination. The receptors here all came from a man aged 50-59 years who received an inactivated influenza vaccine.

The chain carries TRBV5-1 and TRBJ1-4; D is unresolved. CDR1 and CDR2 (germline): SGHRS, YFSETQ. There are 14 residues in the CDR3. The germline V and J ends were trimmed by 4 bases and 7 bases, with 14 bases remaining between them. CDR3 sequence (DNA): TGCGCCAGCAGCCCACGGGGAGTTACTGAAAAACTGTTTTTT. As protein: CASSPRGVTEKLFF.

This clonotype was counted only a few times. The chain couples TRBV3-1 to TRBJ2-4; 7 bases are shared with TRBD1. The CDR3 length is 15 residues. The junction had 6 bases not matched to a gene; V was cut back by 0 bases and J by 7 bases. Germline-derived CDR1 and CDR2 are LGHDT and YNNKEL (reference sequence). This CDR3 reads CASSQDFTGANIQYF. CDR3 coding DNA: TGTGCCAGCAGCCAAGATTTTACAGGGGCGAACATTCAGTACTTC.

The chain recombines TRBV5-1 with TRBJ2-7, with TRBD1 identical over 8 bases. V lost 7 bases and J lost 2; bases outside the gene matches: 11. The germline gives CDR1 SGHRS, CDR2 YFSETQ. There are 15 residues in the CDR3. The CDR3 sequence: CASLAAGQGTYEQYF. CDR3 sequence (DNA): TGCGCCAGCCTCGCTGCCGGACAGGGTACCTACGAGCAGTACTTC.

This clonotype was recorded at least ten times. The gene calls are TRBV9 and TRBJ2-7, with D possibly being TRBD2 (6 bases). Germline CDR1 is SGDLS and CDR2 is YYNGEE. This CDR3 is built from 17 residues. The ends were cut back, 0 bases at V and 3 bases at J, with 19 bases in the middle. Here the CDR3 DNA reads TGTGCCAGCAGCGTAGGGCGGGGCCATGAGGACAACTACGAGCAGTACTTC. It specifies CASSVGRGHEDNYEQYF.

This clonotype was found a few times. The chain recombines TRBV4-3 with TRBJ2-1; 8 bases align to TRBD2. The CDR3 runs 19 residues. V was clipped by 8 bases and J by 1 base; unmatched bases: 19. Germline V gives CDR1 LGHNA, CDR2 YSLEER. The CDR3 spells CASGNTGGAHDRSYNEQFF. The CDR3 DNA reads as TGCGCCAGCGGCAATACCGGGGGGGCGCATGACCGATCCTACAATGAGCAGTTCTTC.

The chain carries TRBV12-3 or TRBV12-4 and TRBJ2-4, with 11 positions matching TRBD2. This CDR3 is built from 15 residues. Trimming removed 8 bases from V and 2 bases from J; junction bases left unmatched: 5. This chain's CDR3 is CASLTSGGTKNIQYF. The CDR3 DNA reads as TGTGCCAGCCTTACTAGCGGGGGAACCAAAAACATTCAGTACTTC.

This clonotype was picked up a small number of times. The CDR3 region is CASSQMLAGNEQFF. For the CDR3, the DNA is TGTGCCAGCAGCCAAATGCTTGCGGGCAATGAGCAGTTCTTC. The rearrangement joins TRBV4-2 to TRBJ2-1, with a weak D call TRBD2 (5 bases). The CDR3 spans 14 residues. The V end was cut by 2 bases, the J end by 6 bases, with 11 bases between. CDR1 and CDR2 (germline): LGHNA, YNFKEQ.

This clonotype came up many times. The rearrangement uses TRBV7-9 and TRBJ2-3; D uncertain. This CDR3 spans 14 amino acids. The germline V and J ends were trimmed by 1 base and 3 bases, with 8 bases remaining between them. CDR1 is SEHNR, CDR2 FQNEAQ, per germline (reference sequence). The CDR3 bases are TGTGCCAGCAGCTTAGGCTTGGCAACAGATACGCAGTATTTT. This codes for CASSLGLATDTQYF.

V is TRBV5-1 and J is TRBJ1-1; D call uncertain. Germline values: CDR1 SGHRS, CDR2 YFSETQ. The CDR3 sequence is 18 residues long. The V and J ends lost 4 bases and 1 base respectively, with 23 bases between them. DNA for the CDR3: TGCGCCAGCAGCCCTATTGGTGGCCAGAATCTTAAGAACACTGAAGCTTTCTTT. Translating gives CASSPIGGQNLKNTEAFF.

V is TRBV6-2 or TRBV6-3 and J is TRBJ1-3; 8 bases line up with TRBD1. V shed 4 bases and J 2 bases; nucleotides not matched to a gene: 10. This CDR3 region has 17 residues. The germline V gene has CDR1 MNHEY and CDR2 SVGEGT. The CDR3 coding sequence is TGTGCCAGCAGTTCCATCGGGACAGGCTCCCCTGGAAACACCATATATTTT. It encodes CASSSIGTGSPGNTIYF.

The chain is built from TRBV12-3 or TRBV12-4 and TRBJ2-7; possible D gene TRBD2, 6 bases. V was pared by 6 bases and J by 3 bases, with 15 bases between. The CDR3 totals 14 residues. For the CDR3, the DNA is TGTGCCAGCAGCCCAACTCCGGAGGGCTACGAGCAGTACTTC. The encoded protein is CASSPTPEGYEQYF.

The V gene is TRBV5-1, the J gene TRBJ1-2, with TRBD1 matching over 8 bases. The V and J ends lost 4 bases and 6 bases, in that order; junction bases with no gene match: 5. Germline V lookup: CDR1 SGHRS, CDR2 YFSETQ. The CDR3 spans 13 residues. The CDR3 nucleotides are TGCGCCAGCAGCCTGGGACAGGAAAATGGCTACACCTTC. This translates into CASSLGQENGYTF.

The chain couples TRBV20-1 to TRBJ1-5, with TRBD1 matching over 9 bases. Germline values: CDR1 DFQATT, CDR2 SNEGSKA (reference sequence). The V segment lost 5 bases and the J segment 5 bases; nucleotides outside the gene matches: 10. There are 15 residues in the CDR3. This CDR3 is CSAPPGTGLDQPQHF. The DNA of the CDR3 is TGCAGTGCTCCCCCCGGGACAGGGCTAGATCAGCCCCAGCATTTT.

This clonotype showed up just a few times. The CDR3 reads CSARAGIGNTEAFF. Here the CDR3 DNA reads TGCAGTGCTAGAGCTGGGATCGGGAACACTGAAGCTTTCTTT. The chain carries TRBV20-1 and TRBJ1-1, with D unclear. The germline CDR1 and CDR2 sequences are DFQATT and SNEGSKA (reference sequence). The CDR3 spans 14 residues. V was clipped by 1 base and J by 1 base, with 10 bases between them.

The chain uses TRBV12-3 or TRBV12-4 and TRBJ1-4; 9 positions match TRBD1. Trimming cost V 6 bases and J 0 bases; bases outside gene matches: 11. This CDR3 contains 18 residues. In nucleotides, the CDR3 is TGTGCCAGCAGCTACTACAGGGGGCAACCCGCAACTAATGAAAAACTGTTTTTT. Translating it yields CASSYYRGQPATNEKLFF.

Only a few counts were recorded for this clonotype. The chain joins TRBV10-3 to TRBJ2-5, with a possible D match to TRBD2 (6 bases). The V gene lost 11 bases and the J gene lost 5 bases, with 15 bases spanning the gap. The germline CDR1 and CDR2 sequences are ENHRY and SYGVKD. This CDR3 is built from 12 residues. CDR3: CAVGRGTETQYF. CDR3 coding DNA: TGTGCCGTGGGGCGCGGGACTGAGACCCAGTACTTC.